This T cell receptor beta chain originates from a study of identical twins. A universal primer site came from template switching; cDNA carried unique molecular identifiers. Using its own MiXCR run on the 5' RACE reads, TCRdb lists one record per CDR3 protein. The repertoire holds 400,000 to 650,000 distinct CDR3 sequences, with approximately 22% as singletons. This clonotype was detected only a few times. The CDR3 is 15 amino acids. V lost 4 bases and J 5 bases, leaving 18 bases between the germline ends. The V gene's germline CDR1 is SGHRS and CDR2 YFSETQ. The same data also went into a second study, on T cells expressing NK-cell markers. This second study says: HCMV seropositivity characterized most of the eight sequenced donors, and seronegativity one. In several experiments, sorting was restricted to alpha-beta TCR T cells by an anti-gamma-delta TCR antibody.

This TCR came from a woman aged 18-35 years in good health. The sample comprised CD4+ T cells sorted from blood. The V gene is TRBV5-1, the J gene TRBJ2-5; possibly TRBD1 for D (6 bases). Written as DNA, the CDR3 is TGCGCCAGCAGCCTGGGTCTGCAGGGGCCGGAGACCCAGTACTTC. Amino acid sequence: CASSLGLQGPETQYF.